This TCR beta chain emerged from a study of blood T cell repertoires in COVID-19. Study-wide context: Sample material is recorded as cDNA or gDNA derived from T cells, B-cell-depleted T cells, or PBMCs.

Authors' methods: Amplification from reference gene primers served as the basis for estimated nucleated cell counts. This table comes from immunoSEQ multiplex PCR, and its TCRdb copy is limited to in-frame clones, with some not included. That table gives V, J and clone size, and the DNA gave D and trimming. The sample has under 300,000 clones, about nine tenths seen once. Germline trimming cut 5 bases from V and 6 bases from J; bases unmatched to any gene: 3. Looked up from germline, CDR1 is SGHRS and CDR2 is YFSETQ. The CDR3 covers 13 residues. Participant-given clinical history determined each cohort assignment.

This TCR came from a woman aged 40 to 50 with acute COVID-19. J is TRBJ2-7 and V is TRBV5-1, with 12 bases that match TRBD2. The sequencing input was PBMCs or T cells enriched from blood (not recorded which). DNA for the CDR3: TGCGCCAGCAGGACTAGCGGGAGTACCGAGCAGTACTTC. Amino acids: CASRTSGSTEQYF.